This T cell receptor beta chain is drawn from a study of cytomegalovirus exposure and HLA in healthy donors. Study conclusions and caveats: Several of the most significant clusters appeared, in a later analysis, to be linked to common viral pathogens. Cytomegalovirus status was reportedly diagnosed by the classifier with high sensitivity and specificity. The sole available immune exposure information was CMV serostatus.

As concerns this clone: Its antigen remains unidentified.

Germline loops: CDR1 SGHRS, CDR2 YFSETQ. With 3 bases clipped from V and 5 bases from J, the junction kept 4 bases outside the gene matches. The CDR3 consists of 13 residues. The PCR contained 60 Vbeta and 13 Jbeta primers. Original processing methods: Roughly 11 million shared chains were among the about 80 million unique TCR beta chains that a later analysis counted. The method was immunoSEQ multiplex PCR; TCRdb's version includes in-frame clones alone and lacks a portion of them. Clone size and the V and J calls come from that table; the DNA yielded D and trimming. This sample yields over 100,000 clones, of which 75% to 85% are seen a single time; almost 3% belongs to the top ten.

The chain has TRBV5-1 and TRBJ1-1; 7 bases match TRBD1. The specimen was PBMCs. This TCR was sampled from a woman aged 18-30 years in good health and CMV-seropositive. The CDR3 loop reads CASSSQGETEAFF. The CDR3 coding sequence is TGCGCCAGCAGCTCCCAGGGGGAGACTGAAGCTTTCTTT.